These 10 T cell receptor beta chains came from one sample sequenced in a study of blood T cell repertoires in COVID-19. Using immunoSEQ multiplex PCR, the repertoire was profiled, and TCRdb retains in-frame clones only, with some absent. The profile covers hundreds of thousands of clones, with roughly 90% appearing a single time and 3.5% to 4.5% taken by the ten largest. Sequenced: PBMCs or T cells enriched from blood (not recorded which). These receptors were collected from a woman aged 18-29 years with acute COVID-19.

The chain joins TRBV27 to TRBJ2-5; the match to TRBD2 covers 7 bases. This CDR3 is 14 amino acids long. Unmatched junction bases numbered 11, after V lost 8 bases and J lost 5 bases. The germline V gene has CDR1 MNHEY and CDR2 SMNVEV (reference sequence). The CDR3 bases are TGTGCCAGCGGAGGAGGGAGGGGTGCGGAGACCCAGTACTTC. Its translation: CASGGGRGAETQYF.

The J gene is TRBJ2-7, the V gene TRBV13; TRBD1 matches 7 bases. The germline CDR1 and CDR2 sequences are PRHDT and FYEKMQ (reference sequence). There are 13 residues in the CDR3. Trimming removed 5 bases from V and 4 bases from J; junction bases left unmatched: 5. The CDR3 bases are TGTGCCAGCAGCGAGGACAGGAGGTACGAGCAGTACTTC. It codes for CASSEDRRYEQYF.

V is TRBV7-3 and J is TRBJ1-2; 7 bases are shared with TRBD1. The CDR3 runs 13 residues. Unmatched junction bases numbered 7, after V lost 4 bases and J lost 8 bases. The germline gives CDR1 SGHTA, CDR2 FQGTGA. CDR3 region: CASSYYTGDGYTF. In DNA, the CDR3 is TGTGCCAGCAGCTACTACACAGGGGACGGCTACACCTTC.

The CDR3, as DNA: TGTGCCAGCAGCTTAGGAGCGGGAGGGCGCCGGGAGCTGTTTTTT. Protein sequence: CASSLGAGGRRELFF. This chain joins TRBV7-9 and TRBJ2-2; 10 positions agree with TRBD2. The V and J ends lost 1 base and 9 bases, in that order; junction bases with no gene match: 5. This CDR3 is 15 amino acids long. In germline, CDR1 is SEHNR, CDR2 FQNEAQ (reference sequence).

This chain joins TRBV3-1 (or the pseudogene TRBV3-2) and TRBJ2-6; D possibly corresponds to TRBD2 (6 bases). Trimming took off 0 bases at V and 4 bases at J, with 13 bases between the two ends. Germline V lookup: CDR1 LGHDT, CDR2 YNNKEL (reference sequence). The CDR3 has 17 amino acids. The CDR3 nucleotides read TGTGCCAGCAGCCAAGATAAGGGGAGGCTAGGGGCCAACGTCCTGACTTTC. This translates into CASSQDKGRLGANVLTF.

The gene calls are TRBV27 and TRBJ2-7, with 7 bases matching TRBD2. Germline CDR1 MNHEY, CDR2 SMNVEV (reference sequence). The CDR3 sequence is 15 residues long. J lost 2 bases, V lost 4 bases, and 8 bases had no gene match. The chain's CDR3 is CASSWGGPDAYEQYF. As DNA, the CDR3 is TGTGCCAGCAGTTGGGGGGGACCCGACGCCTACGAGCAGTACTTC.

The chain combines TRBV28 with TRBJ1-1; TRBD1 aligns across 9 bases. The CDR3 is made up of 15 amino acids. Trimming removed 2 bases from V and 3 bases from J; junction bases left unmatched: 4. Looked up from germline, CDR1 is MDHEN and CDR2 is SYDVKM. The CDR3 DNA sequence: TGTGCCAGCAGTTTAGGGGGGGACAGGGACACTGAAGCTTTCTTT. Translation gives CASSLGGDRDTEAFF.

The genes are TRBV4-2 and TRBJ1-4; D is unresolved. V shed 0 bases and J shed 0 bases, with 5 bases lying between them. This CDR3 is built from 15 residues. The germline CDR1 and CDR2 sequences are LGHNA and YNFKEQ. The CDR3 nucleotides read TGTGCCAGCAGCCAAGATCCTGCAACTAATGAAAAACTGTTTTTT. Its protein is CASSQDPATNEKLFF.

The rearrangement joins TRBV6-5 to TRBJ1-3; 9 bases agree with TRBD1. Germline CDR1 is MNHEY and CDR2 is SVGAGI. The CDR3 runs 15 residues. J was trimmed by 2 bases and V by 6 bases; bases with no gene match: 5. The CDR3 region has the DNA TGTGCCAGCAGCCGTGGACAGGGGCCTGGAAACACCATATATTTT. Residues: CASSRGQGPGNTIYF.

This chain connects TRBV5-1 to TRBJ2-7, with 9 bases fitting TRBD2. Germline V CDR1 and CDR2: SGHRS, YFSETQ. The CDR3 sequence is 16 residues long. With 0 bases clipped from V and 0 bases from J, the junction kept 4 bases outside the gene matches. CDR3 bases: TGCGCCAGCAGCTTGGTCGTTAGCGGGAGCTCCTACGAGCAGTACTTC. As protein: CASSLVVSGSSYEQYF.